This TCR beta chain came from a study of T-cell memory formation after mild COVID-19 listed by TCRdb under 2021. General notes on the study: TCR sequence clusters from the two donors were largely donor specific. In a couple of donors, T-cell clones that expanded and contracted after mild COVID-19 were tracked by sequencing TCRalpha and TCRbeta repertoires over time. The cohort was made up of two young adult volunteers, one female and one male, who were previously healthy. What the study reported, not specific to this receptor: The detection of some responding clones in pre-infection memory suggests that pre-existing cross-reactive memory T cells joined the SARS-CoV-2 response. Clones that contracted from day 15 to 85 showed balanced CD4/CD8 phenotypes, whereas a second wave of clones that expanded from day 15 to 37 leaned towards CD4+. Contracting CD4+ clones appeared mostly in the CM and EM memory subsets, whereas CD8+ clones were enriched in EMRA. Whether the second-wave clones peaking on day 37 were SARS-CoV-2 specific was not confirmed. Only a couple of mild cases were covered in the study, and larger cohorts including severe cases with pre-infection samples were considered necessary.

Ficoll-Paque density gradient centrifugation was used to isolate PBMCs. Sequencing relied on an Illumina NovaSeq 6000. cDNA libraries for TCRalpha and TCRbeta were prepared by 5'RACE using constant-segment primers, with sample barcodes and unique molecular identifiers added. Trizol reagent was used to extract RNA from every sample. The libraries were amplified in two PCR steps, and the second step added a second sample barcode and Illumina TruSeq adapters. The libraries were sequenced on an Illumina NovaSeq using 2 x 150 bp paired-end reads. In the authors' own workflow: Demultiplexing of reads and collapsing into UMI-guided consensus sequences were performed with migec v1.2.7. With mixcr v2.1.11, UMI consensuses were aligned to TRA and TRB V and J templates and assembled into clonotypes. Expanded or contracted clonotypes were those called significant by both edgeR and NoisET, with noise models trained on biological replicates. For edgeR calls, the cutoffs were a false discovery rate-adjusted p below 0.01 and a log2 fold-change threshold of 1. PCA with hierarchical clustering of max-normalized trajectories of the 1000 most abundant clonotypes was used as exploratory dynamics analysis. Separately sequenced CD4+ and CD8+ repertoires were used to assign the CD4 or CD8 phenotype of responding clones. The raw public reads went through TCRdb reprocessing: fastp at Q25, MiXCR clone calling, in-frame beta chains kept. CDR3 protein duplicates are merged, each entry listing the most common genes and DNA. TCRdb's processing, not the authors' own work, is the source of the V and J calls. In this sample the table shows some 490,000 distinct CDR3 sequences, roughly 18% of which occur a single time. In total, the top ten clones hold 9% to 15% of the sample.

The CDR3 starts with the cysteine, ends with the phenylalanine, and has 17 residues. Only the CDR3 part of the read is kept: 51 bases, read in frame from the first base. Taken from the germline V gene, the CDR1 and CDR2 loops are SGHVS and FQNEAQ. V drops 5 bases and J drops 9 bases, leaving 26 bases in between. With respect to this clonotype: This clone's antigen is unknown. No much larger clone is present one base from it, and per-base qualities are unavailable.

This clonotype originated in an adult woman who had mild COVID-19 (a few samples of this study predate the infection). The sample titles of this study are shuffled in the database, so cell type and time point are left out; the donor was told from shared clones. This chain joins TRBV7-8 to TRBJ2-1, with the D gene call left open. Sequencing input: PBMCs or a T cell subset sorted from them (not recorded which). The DNA reads as follows: TGTGCCAGCAGCACCGACCCCCGTAACGTCCCGGGTGGTGAGCAGTTCTTC. This encodes CASSTDPRNVPGGEQFF.